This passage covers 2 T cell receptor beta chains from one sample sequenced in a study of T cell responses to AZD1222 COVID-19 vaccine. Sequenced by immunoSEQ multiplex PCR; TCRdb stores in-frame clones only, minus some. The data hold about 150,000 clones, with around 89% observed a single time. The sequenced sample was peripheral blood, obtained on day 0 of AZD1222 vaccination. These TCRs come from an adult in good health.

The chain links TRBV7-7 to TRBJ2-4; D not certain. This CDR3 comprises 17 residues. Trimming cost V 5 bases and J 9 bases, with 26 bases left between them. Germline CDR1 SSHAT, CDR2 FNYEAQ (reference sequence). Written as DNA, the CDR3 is TGTGCCAGCAGCACGCGGCCACCTGTCGTTAAAATTTGCATTCAGTACTTC. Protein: CASSTRPPVVKICIQYF.

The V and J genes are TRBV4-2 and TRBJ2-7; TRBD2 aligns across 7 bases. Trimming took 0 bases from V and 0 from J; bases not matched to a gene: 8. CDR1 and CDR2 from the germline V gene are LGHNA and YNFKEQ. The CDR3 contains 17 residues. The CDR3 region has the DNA TGTGCCAGCAGCCAAGAGCTAGCGGAGTTAAGCTCCTACGAGCAGTACTTC. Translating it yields CASSQELAELSSYEQYF.